Listed below are T cell receptor beta chains from one sample, sequenced in a study of control samples from healthy donors and cancer patients. Data came from immunoSEQ multiplex PCR; TCRdb stores just in-frame clones and leaves some out. The sample holds roughly 79,000 clones, 84% seen once. Specimen: blood. The source is a man in his fifties in good health. CDR3s include the opening cysteine and the closing phenylalanine or tryptophan.

V,J,CDR3
TRBV19,TRBJ2-5,CASSDTGQETQYF
TRBV7-9,TRBJ2-7,CASSLVSYEQYF
TRBV3-1/TRBV3-2,TRBJ2-3,CASSQGTDTQYF
TRBV10-1,TRBJ1-1,CASSERDREVTTEAFF
TRBV7-9,TRBJ2-7,CASSLVSGHEQYF
TRBV19,TRBJ2-7,CATKLAGATYEQYF
TRBV5-1,TRBJ2-5,CASTLGDIQETQYF
TRBV19,TRBJ1-1,CASSMTGGGTEAFF
TRBV24-1,TRBJ1-5,CATSDLPGRRGWKPQHF
TRBV28,TRBJ1-4,CAINPGQGEKLFF
TRBV6-4,TRBJ2-2,CASSPGQGAGTGELFF
TRBV5-4,TRBJ1-2,CASSSGFAGGPSNYGYTF
TRBV24-1,TRBJ2-7,CATSDPSSGGKYYEQYF
TRBV7-9,TRBJ1-4,CASSLTGRAANEKLFF
TRBV4-1,TRBJ1-2,CASSQDIGGYTF
TRBV19,TRBJ1-2,CASSIDWRVSEGYTF
TRBV4-3,TRBJ2-7,CASSSNTGSGSAYEQYF
TRBV7-9,TRBJ2-1,CASSLGLAGGHEQFF
TRBV29-1,TRBJ2-1,CSVEDPGVDEQFF
TRBV18,TRBJ2-3,CASSPPTGQGGTDTQYF
TRBV19,TRBJ2-3,CASGIGSGFTDTQYF
TRBV11-3,TRBJ1-4,CASSLEFQAGAITTNEKLFF
TRBV6-5,TRBJ2-5,CAISRGSPVPETQYF
TRBV4-2,TRBJ2-7,CASSQEGSGRPQGRWYEQYF
TRBV19,TRBJ2-1,CASSIPAAGLAGRPNEQFF
TRBV2,TRBJ1-2,CASSEAQRAAGYTF
TRBV30,TRBJ2-7,CAYTIKGAYEQYF
TRBV20-1,TRBJ1-5,CSASGTGRSSNQPQHF
TRBV4-1,TRBJ1-1,CASSQGGQGATEAFF
TRBV4-2,TRBJ2-1,CASSHSGDRSYNEQFF